This T cell receptor (beta chain) emerged from a study of T cell repertoires in cytomegalovirus infection. The wider study: CMV infection together with matching HLA type was indicated by public TCR beta signatures.

In germline, CDR1 is LNHDA, CDR2 SQIVND (reference sequence). The CDR3 extends over 12 amino acids. The V and J ends lost 0 bases and 8 bases respectively, with 5 bases between them. Notes on the study in general: The cumulative frequency of public TCR beta families distinguished individuals who carried CMV together with the relevant HLA. In two of eight donors, the top clonotype was HLA-C-restricted CMV-specific.

Comments on this clonotype: The antigen is unknown.

TCRdb itself ran the reads through MiXCR, one entry per CDR3 protein. The table lists more than 650,000 distinct CDR3 sequences, about a third of them singletons, with around 2.8% in the top ten. The genes are TRBV19 and TRBJ2-1; unclear D gene. The receptor's source is a human donor in good health (CMV status not recorded). Some clones in this sample may be carry-over from other donors' samples. The sequenced material came from PBMCs. CDR3 sequence (DNA): TGTGCCAGTAGTATAGATTTAGATGAGCAGTTCTTC. Its translation: CASSIDLDEQFF.